What follows are 2 T cell receptor beta chains derived from one specimen sequenced in a study of T cell responses to AZD1222 COVID-19 vaccine. The method was immunoSEQ multiplex PCR; TCRdb's version includes in-frame clones alone and lacks a portion of them. Among approximately 170,000 clones listed, roughly nine tenths were seen once. Sequencing was performed on peripheral blood, taken on day 0 of AZD1222 vaccination. All receptors come from an adult in good health.

There are a few counts of this clone. Here the CDR3 reads CSEEGATEAFF. DNA for the CDR3: TGCAGTGAGGAGGGGGCCACTGAAGCTTTCTTT. The chain employs TRBV20-1 and TRBJ1-1, with 7 bases matching TRBD1. Germline trimming cut 7 bases from V and 4 bases from J; bases unmatched to any gene: 3. Germline CDR1 reads DFQATT; CDR2 reads SNEGSKA (reference sequence). The CDR3 is 11 residues long.

This chain uses TRBV27 with TRBJ2-1, with 13 bases fitting TRBD2. The CDR3 has 16 amino acids. Trimming at V came to 6 bases and at J to 2 bases, leaving 4 bases not matched to a gene. Per the germline V gene, CDR1 is MNHEY and CDR2 is SMNVEV (reference sequence). The CDR3 here is CASSPGTSGAYNEQFF. The CDR3 DNA is TGTGCCAGCAGCCCCGGGACTAGCGGGGCCTACAATGAGCAGTTCTTC.